Listed below are T cell receptor beta chains from one sample, sequenced in a study of beta chain features in type 1 diabetes. Using immunoSEQ multiplex PCR, the repertoire was profiled, and TCRdb retains in-frame clones only, with some absent. The repertoire consists of around 360,000 clones, with roughly 12% occurring once and the leading ten covering 0.01%. The sequenced sample was naive CD4+ T cells from blood. The receptors originated from a woman younger than 35 with type 1 diabetes. Each CDR3 is given with its conserved first and last residue.

v_call	j_call	cdr3_aa
TRBV27	TRBJ1-4	CASTPTGGGEKLFF
TRBV28	TRBJ1-1	CASSYRGPEAFF
TRBV7-8	TRBJ2-5	CASTPGGRRETQYF
TRBV2	TRBJ1-3	CASSEGYSRGNTIYF
TRBV5-1	TRBJ2-7	CASSLLGAEQYF
TRBV5-4	TRBJ1-2	CASSLQGNSGYTF
TRBV14	TRBJ2-1	CASSHPRGVNEQFF
TRBV28	TRBJ2-7	CASSPDIYEQYF
TRBV27	TRBJ1-1	CASSSPMTGRNTEAFF
TRBV11-2	TRBJ2-3	CASRGLAGLFRLIDTQYF
TRBV4-2	TRBJ2-1	CASSQTGTSGSNEQFF
TRBV28	TRBJ1-2	CASSLSKGAGVKGYTF
TRBV4-3	TRBJ2-5	CASSQDADTSETQYF
TRBV11-2	TRBJ1-2	CASSLNSGSSGYTF
TRBV28	TRBJ1-2	CASSLIDLVLGGYGYTF
TRBV18	TRBJ1-6	CASSPFKPGGGSPLHF
TRBV11-2	TRBJ2-7	CASSVRTSGAHEQYF
TRBV28	TRBJ1-2	CASSERGRRGGYTF
TRBV10-3	TRBJ2-5	CAISSGYQETQYF
TRBV20-1	TRBJ1-1	CSVTVPEAFF
TRBV18	TRBJ1-1	CASSPLPVNTEAFF
TRBV21-1	TRBJ1-6	CASSKGGTENSPLHF
TRBV6-6	TRBJ2-5	CASSSYSETQYF
TRBV5-1	TRBJ2-7	CASSLGTTTYEQYF
TRBV5-1	TRBJ2-3	CASSLPRGTDTQYF
TRBV7-7	TRBJ2-7	CASSPDRGHEQYF
TRBV9	TRBJ2-3	CASSVVEKDTQYF
TRBV7-2	TRBJ1-2	CASNPPDRYYGYTF
TRBV18	TRBJ2-3	CASSPGRGNTDTQYF
TRBV7-9	TRBJ1-1	CASSLQGTGGTEAFF
TRBV25-1	TRBJ1-2	CASSDQTVSPYGYTF
TRBV25-1	TRBJ2-5	CASTIAGVEGQYF
TRBV11-2	TRBJ1-3	CASSWRSGMRNTIYF
TRBV28	TRBJ2-5	CASSLREETQYF
TRBV25-1	TRBJ1-1	CASSASTEAFF
TRBV30	TRBJ2-7	CAWSVLGGDLYEQYF
TRBV7-6	TRBJ2-3	CASRRGSGGTTDTQYF
TRBV19	TRBJ2-7	CASSPTGGGYEQYF
TRBV4-1	TRBJ2-7	CASSLRLTGPSYEQYF
TRBV7-2	TRBJ2-2	CASSLLPGELFF
TRBV13	TRBJ1-2	CASSLAAVSYTF